The 29 T cell receptor beta chains in this list originate from one sample, sequenced in a study of blood T cell repertoires in COVID-19. Repertoires were generated with immunoSEQ multiplex PCR, while TCRdb's copy carries only in-frame clones and drops some. This sample has approximately 300,000 clones, with 85% found just once. Sequenced material: PBMCs or T cells enriched from blood (not recorded which). The receptors derive from a woman in her 30s who had been exposed to COVID-19.

The J gene is TRBJ2-5, the V gene TRBV2, with 11 bases matching TRBD2. Looked up from germline, CDR1 is SNHLY and CDR2 is FYNNEI. After removal of 3 bases from V and 7 bases from J, the junction contained 7 bases not matched to a gene. The CDR3 loop spans 15 amino acids. The CDR3 bases are TGTGCCAGCAGTGAGATAGCGGGGGGGCGGGTGACCCAGTACTTC. Its translation: CASSEIAGGRVTQYF.

V gene TRBV4-3 combines with J gene TRBJ2-4; TRBD1 aligns across 10 bases. Germline V gene lookup returns CDR1 LGHNA and CDR2 YSLEER. The CDR3 length is 20 residues. V lost 1 base to trimming and J lost 1 base; unmatched junction nucleotides: 13. The CDR3 reads CASSQGTGQGFSRAKNIQYF. DNA of the CDR3: TGCGCCAGCAGCCAAGGGACGGGACAGGGGTTTAGTAGGGCCAAAAACATTCAGTACTTC.

The rearrangement joins TRBV3-1 (or the pseudogene TRBV3-2) to TRBJ2-1, with 11 bases aligning to TRBD2. The germline CDR1 and CDR2 sequences are LGHDT and YNNKEL (reference sequence). CDR3 length: 18 residues. With 5 bases clipped from V and 9 bases from J, the junction kept 18 bases outside the gene matches. In DNA form, the CDR3 reads TGTGCCAGCAGCTACCTTTTGAGACTAGCGGGAAACGTAGGTGAGCAGTTCTTC. Translation gives CASSYLLRLAGNVGEQFF.

This clone was counted ten times or more. The DNA of the CDR3 is TGTGCCAGCAGCAAAGGACTAGCGGGAGGTGAGCAGTTCTTC. This codes for CASSKGLAGGEQFF. The chain uses TRBV21-1 and TRBJ2-1; TRBD2, as called in the table, went unchecked against the DNA. TRBV21-1 is described as a pseudogene. This CDR3 contains 14 residues.

V gene TRBV5-1 combines with J gene TRBJ1-1; D ambiguous. Germline loops: CDR1 SGHRS, CDR2 YFSETQ. Trimming cost V 3 bases and J 1 base, with 10 bases left between them. The CDR3 runs to 14 residues. CDR3 DNA sequence: TGCGCCAGCAGCTCCAGGAACACGAACACTGAAGCTTTCTTT. It translates to CASSSRNTNTEAFF.

The rearrangement uses TRBV12-3 or TRBV12-4 and TRBJ1-2; no reliable D call. The CDR3 has 13 residues. V was cut by 2 bases and J by 6 bases, with 10 bases left in between. The CDR3, as DNA: TGTGCCAGCAGTTTATCCATCACTAATGGCTACACCTTC. It translates to CASSLSITNGYTF.

V gene TRBV7-2 combines with J gene TRBJ1-2; D uncertain. V lost 3 bases, J lost 0 bases, and 11 bases lay in between. This CDR3 region has 15 residues. In germline, CDR1 is SGHTA, CDR2 FQGNSA. CDR3: CASSFEPIANYGYTF. The CDR3 nucleotides read TGTGCCAGCAGCTTCGAACCGATAGCTAACTATGGCTACACCTTC.

This chain uses TRBV24-1 with TRBJ1-2; maybe TRBD1 (5 bases). CDR3 length equals 13 residues. Trimming stripped 2 bases from V and 4 bases from J, with 7 bases between. Germline V CDR1 and CDR2: KGHDR, SFDVKD. The CDR3 sequence is CATSDSGLYGYTF. The CDR3 DNA sequence: TGTGCCACCAGTGATTCGGGACTCTATGGCTACACCTTC.

The CDR3 DNA reads as TGTGCCAGTAGTATAAGGGGGCGTCGAGGGGCTGATACGCAGTATTTT. Protein sequence: CASSIRGRRGADTQYF. The chain has TRBV19 and TRBJ2-3; 7 bases fit TRBD1. V lost 2 bases and J lost 6; bases outside the gene matches: 11. This CDR3 is built from 16 residues. Germline loops: CDR1 LNHDA, CDR2 SQIVND (reference sequence). Full variable domain (remainder filled in from reference TRBV19 and TRBJ2-3): DGGITQSPKYLFRKEGQNVTLSCEQNLNHDAMYWYRQDPGQGLRLIYYSQIVNDFQKGDIAEGYSVSREKKESFPLTVTSAQKNPTAFYLCASSIRGRRGADTQYFGPGTRLTVL.

This chain uses TRBV2 with TRBJ2-4; 10 nucleotides align to TRBD2. This CDR3 has 18 residues. In germline, CDR1 is SNHLY, CDR2 FYNNEI. Losses at the gene ends were 9 bases for V and 0 bases for J; bases not matched to a gene: 14. The CDR3 is CARSALAGRSIAKNIQYF. CDR3 in DNA: TGTGCCAGGTCCGCACTAGCGGGGAGGTCTATAGCCAAAAACATTCAGTACTTC.

The chain employs TRBV28 and TRBJ2-3, with D maybe TRBD1 (5 bases). The CDR3 is 14 amino acids. CDR1 and CDR2 from the germline V gene are MDHEN and SYDVKM. V lost 8 bases to trimming and J lost 0 bases, with 12 bases between them. CDR3 sequence: CASGSGHSTDTQYF. CDR3 coding DNA: TGTGCCAGCGGCTCAGGGCATAGCACAGATACGCAGTATTTT.

The genes are TRBV7-6 and TRBJ1-2; D gene ambiguous. V was clipped by 5 bases and J by 6 bases, with 13 bases between them. The length of the CDR3 is 13 residues. Germline V gene sequence: CDR1 SGHVS, CDR2 FNYEAQ. CDR3 sequence: CASSLRREDGYTF. For the CDR3, the DNA is TGTGCCAGCAGCCTCCGACGGGAAGATGGCTACACCTTC.

V is TRBV28 and J is TRBJ1-2; TRBD1 might be the D (6 bases). The V and J ends lost 4 bases and 4 bases respectively, with 16 bases between them. The CDR3 loop spans 15 amino acids. Germline-derived CDR1 and CDR2 are MDHEN and SYDVKM. CDR3 region: CASSSPKGGGYGYTF. The DNA of the CDR3 is TGTGCCAGCAGTTCCCCCAAGGGGGGGGGCTATGGCTACACCTTC.

The sample holds one count of this clone. V and J are TRBV5-4 and TRBJ2-3; possible D gene TRBD1, 6 bases. CDR1 SGHNT and CDR2 YYREEE come from the germline V gene (reference sequence). V shed 4 bases and J shed 4 bases, with 13 bases lying between them. The CDR3 length is 14 residues. This chain's CDR3 is CASSPPGAPDTQYF. DNA for the CDR3: TGTGCCAGCAGCCCCCCAGGGGCCCCAGATACGCAGTATTTT.

The chain couples TRBV5-6 to TRBJ2-6, with D possibly TRBD2 on 5 matching bases. The length of the CDR3 is 18 residues. Trimming took 4 bases from V and 0 from J, leaving 17 bases between them. Per the germline V gene, CDR1 is SGHDT and CDR2 is YYEEEE. This chain's CDR3 is CASSPRWRLVSGANVLTF. In nucleotides, the CDR3 is TGTGCCAGCAGCCCACGTTGGAGGTTGGTCTCTGGGGCCAACGTCCTGACTTTC.

J is TRBJ2-2 and V is TRBV3-1 (or the pseudogene TRBV3-2), with TRBD2 identical over 7 bases. Trimming at V came to 5 bases and at J to 0 bases, leaving 0 bases not matched to a gene. This CDR3 region has 14 residues. Germline V CDR1 and CDR2: LGHDT, YNNKEL (reference sequence). Here the CDR3 DNA reads TGTGCCAGCAGCACTAGCGCGAACACCGGGGAGCTGTTTTTT. Its protein is CASSTSANTGELFF.

The V call is TRBV6-5, the J call TRBJ1-3; TRBD1 is a possible D gene (6 bases). In germline, CDR1 is MNHEY, CDR2 SVGAGI. Between the trimmed V and J ends, which lost 6 bases and 6 bases, there was a span of 12 bases. This CDR3 comprises 13 residues. The CDR3 sequence: CASRNQGLNTIYF. Here the CDR3 DNA reads TGTGCCAGCAGAAACCAGGGGTTAAACACCATATATTTT.

The J gene is TRBJ2-1, the V gene TRBV5-1, with 14 positions matching TRBD2. V trimming: 3 bases; J trimming: 2 bases; junction bases outside the gene matches: 13. The CDR3 has 20 residues. The germline gives CDR1 SGHRS, CDR2 YFSETQ. The CDR3 DNA is TGCGCCAGCAGCTCAATCTCCGGGACTAGCGGGAGACGAACCTACAATGAGCAGTTCTTC. Protein sequence: CASSSISGTSGRRTYNEQFF.

The rearrangement links TRBV28 to TRBJ1-2; D gene ambiguous. Trimming cost V 4 bases and J 6 bases, with 18 bases left between them. This CDR3 spans 15 amino acids. Germline CDR1 and CDR2: MDHEN and SYDVKM. In DNA form, the CDR3 reads TGTGCCAGCAGTTCTCAGATAGGGAGGATCAATGGCTACACCTTC. This sequence encodes CASSSQIGRINGYTF.

The chain recombines TRBV28 with TRBJ1-2; 10 bases are shared with TRBD1. V shed 3 bases and J 4 bases; nucleotides not matched to a gene: 2. Looked up from germline, CDR1 is MDHEN and CDR2 is SYDVKM. This CDR3 is 14 amino acids long. Written as DNA, the CDR3 is TGTGCCAGCAGTTTCCGGGACAGGGGCTATGGCTACACCTTC. Translation: CASSFRDRGYGYTF.

This sequence joins TRBV9 and TRBJ2-5, with 10 bases fitting TRBD2. Germline lookup yields CDR1 SGDLS and CDR2 YYNGEE. The CDR3 sequence is 14 residues long. The junction had 6 bases not matched to a gene; V was cut back by 4 bases and J by 6 bases. The CDR3 sequence is CASSPSSGRKTQYF. As DNA, the CDR3 is TGTGCCAGCAGCCCCTCTAGCGGGAGAAAGACCCAGTACTTC.

This clone has a single count. The J gene is TRBJ2-5, the V gene TRBV5-1; no definite D call. The CDR3 sequence is 14 residues long. The germline V gene has CDR1 SGHRS and CDR2 YFSETQ. V lost 7 bases to trimming and J lost 1 base, with 14 bases between them. The chain's CDR3 is CASRLSATQETQYF. The CDR3, as DNA: TGCGCCAGCCGCCTCTCAGCGACCCAAGAGACCCAGTACTTC.

This sequence joins TRBV20-1 and TRBJ2-7; no firm D call. V lost 3 bases to trimming and J lost 6 bases, with 24 bases between them. The CDR3 length is 16 residues. The germline CDR1 and CDR2 sequences are DFQATT and SNEGSKA (reference sequence). The CDR3 region has the DNA TGCAGTGCTAGTATTACTTCGCGGAATTCCCTCCGCGAGCAGTACTTC. Its translation is CSASITSRNSLREQYF.

This chain connects TRBV21-1 to TRBJ2-7; TRBD1 is the table's D call and was not checked against the DNA. TRBV21-1 is a documented pseudogene. The CDR3 runs 16 residues. CDR3 loop: CASSKGQGLGSYEQYF. CDR3 sequence (DNA): TGTGCCAGCAGCAAAGGACAGGGTCTAGGCTCCTACGAGCAGTACTTC.

The CDR3 coding sequence is TGTGCCTGGAGTCTCAATGAGCAGTTCTTC. Protein sequence: CAWSLNEQFF. The chain couples TRBV30 to TRBJ2-1; D not certain. This CDR3 is 10 amino acids long. Trimming cost V 2 bases and J 6 bases, with 2 bases left between them. Germline V gene data show CDR1 as GTSNPN and CDR2 as SVGIG (reference sequence).

This rearrangement joins TRBV29-1 to TRBJ1-1; 7 bases line up with TRBD1. Germline CDR1 and CDR2: SQVTM and ANQGSEA. V was clipped by 1 base and J by 6 bases; unmatched bases: 5. This CDR3 contains 13 residues. As DNA, the CDR3 is TGCAGCGTTGAAGGGACAGGCCAACCTGAAGCTTTCTTT. This sequence encodes CSVEGTGQPEAFF.

This rearrangement joins TRBV27 to TRBJ2-7; 9 nucleotides align to TRBD2. V lost 2 bases, J lost 6 bases, and 8 bases stayed unmatched. The CDR3 totals 15 residues. CDR1 and CDR2 from the germline V gene are MNHEY and SMNVEV (reference sequence). The CDR3 loop is CASSLEGRGGGEQYF. CDR3 nucleotide sequence: TGTGCCAGCAGTTTAGAAGGGCGGGGGGGTGGCGAGCAGTACTTC.

The V gene is TRBV6-5, the J gene TRBJ2-5; tentatively, D is TRBD1 (6 bases). The V and J ends lost 2 bases and 4 bases respectively, with 8 bases between them. The CDR3 runs 13 residues. Germline-derived CDR1 and CDR2 are MNHEY and SVGAGI. The CDR3 region is CASSYQQGETQYF. The CDR3 DNA reads TGTGCCAGCAGTTACCAACAGGGAGAGACCCAGTACTTC.

The rearrangement joins TRBV18 to TRBJ1-2; the match to TRBD1 covers 7 bases. In germline, CDR1 is KGHSH, CDR2 LQKENI. This CDR3 comprises 16 residues. V was pared by 2 bases and J by 4 bases, with 10 bases of the junction left unmatched. CDR3 loop: CASSPSQIQGSYGYTF. The CDR3 region has the DNA TGTGCCAGCTCACCAAGCCAGATACAGGGGAGCTATGGCTACACCTTC. Using reference TRBV18 and TRBJ1-2 for the parts outside the CDR3, the full variable domain is NAGVMQNPRHLVRRRGQEARLRCSPMKGHSHVYWYRQLPEEGLKFMVYLQKENIIDESGMPKERFSAEFPKEGPSILRIQQVVRGDSAAYFCASSPSQIQGSYGYTFGSGTRLTVV.